These 26 T cell receptor beta chains originate from one sample sequenced in a study of blood T cell repertoires in COVID-19. Repertoires were generated with immunoSEQ multiplex PCR, while TCRdb's copy carries only in-frame clones and drops some. Here the sample spans approximately 170,000 clones, about 82% being singletons. Sequenced sample: peripheral blood. Source of these receptors: an elderly woman with COVID-19, enrolled during active disease.

V and J are TRBV2 and TRBJ2-7; 7 bases fit TRBD2. The CDR3 is 14 amino acids. The J segment lost 4 bases and the V segment lost 7 bases, leaving 10 bases of the junction unmatched. Per the germline V gene, CDR1 is SNHLY and CDR2 is FYNNEI. The CDR3: CASKSRSGVYEQYF. As DNA, the CDR3 is TGTGCCAGCAAGTCGAGAAGCGGGGTTTACGAGCAGTACTTC.

The chain links TRBV6-5 to TRBJ2-1, with D possibly TRBD2 on 6 matching bases. The germline V gene has CDR1 MNHEY and CDR2 SVGAGI. Between the trimmed V and J ends, which lost 7 bases and 6 bases, there was a span of 10 bases. The CDR3 runs to 12 residues. The CDR3 DNA sequence: TGTGCCAGCACCTCGGGGGTCAATGAGCAGTTCTTC. Translated, it gives CASTSGVNEQFF.

CDR3 in DNA: TGTGCCAGCAGCCGTCTCCCTGCGGGGAATTACAATGAGCAGTTCTTC. It codes for CASSRLPAGNYNEQFF. This rearrangement joins TRBV7-8 to TRBJ2-1, with D tentatively TRBD2 (6 bases). CDR1 is SGHVS and CDR2 is FQNEAQ in the germline V gene. V was clipped by 5 bases and J by 4 bases, with 18 bases between them. CDR3 length: 16 residues.

This sequence joins TRBV27 and TRBJ2-7; D is perhaps TRBD2 (5 bases). Germline CDR1 MNHEY, CDR2 SMNVEV (reference sequence). The CDR3 has 14 residues. V dropped 5 bases and J dropped 3 bases, with 14 bases sitting between them. CDR3 sequence: CASSTEGIGYEQYF. The CDR3 DNA sequence: TGTGCCAGCAGTACCGAGGGAATAGGCTACGAGCAGTACTTC.

The chain carries TRBV6-2 or TRBV6-3 and TRBJ2-1; D is unclear. The CDR3 contains 13 residues. Germline V lookup: CDR1 MNHEY, CDR2 SVGEGT. With 2 bases removed from V and 2 bases from J, the gap between germline ends came to 4 bases. The DNA for the CDR3 is TGTGCCAGCAGTTACCAGACCTACAATGAGCAGTTCTTC. As protein: CASSYQTYNEQFF.

This clone was detected only once. The chain couples TRBV7-6 to TRBJ2-7; 9 bases agree with TRBD1. The CDR3 runs 16 residues. Germline V gives CDR1 SGHVS, CDR2 FNYEAQ. The junction had 9 bases not matched to a gene; V was cut back by 0 bases and J by 6 bases. The CDR3 DNA reads TGTGCCAGCAGCTTAGCGGGTCCCGGGACAGGGAGCGAGCAGTACTTC. This codes for CASSLAGPGTGSEQYF.

The V and J genes are TRBV15 and TRBJ1-5; 8 bases are a match to TRBD1. J was trimmed by 2 bases and V by 3 bases; bases with no gene match: 3. CDR1 is LNHNV and CDR2 is YYDKDF in the germline V gene (reference sequence). The CDR3 totals 15 residues. The CDR3 loop reads CATSRETGGNQPQHF. CDR3 DNA sequence: TGTGCCACCAGCAGGGAGACAGGGGGCAATCAGCCCCAGCATTTT.

The chain joins TRBV6-1 to TRBJ1-1; no clear D. There are 13 residues in the CDR3. Deletions cut 3 bases from V and 1 base from J, with 6 bases between. Germline V CDR1 and CDR2: MNHNS, SASEGT. The CDR3: CASSEQENTEAFF. The CDR3 nucleotides are TGTGCCAGCAGTGAGCAGGAGAACACTGAAGCTTTCTTT.

This chain connects TRBV5-1 to TRBJ2-1; TRBD1 might be the D (5 bases). The CDR3 totals 15 residues. V was shortened by 0 bases and J by 2 bases, with 9 bases between the two germline ends. Looked up from germline, CDR1 is SGHRS and CDR2 is YFSETQ. The CDR3 nucleotides are TGCGCCAGCAGCTTGGGTGGGGCCGCCTACAATGAGCAGTTCTTC. It translates to CASSLGGAAYNEQFF.

This rearrangement joins TRBV7-6 to TRBJ2-5, with 7 bases lining up with TRBD2. The CDR3 is 14 residues long. Germline V gives CDR1 SGHVS, CDR2 FNYEAQ. The J segment lost 5 bases and the V segment lost 8 bases, leaving 11 bases of the junction unmatched. This chain's CDR3 is CASGYGGSVETQYF. CDR3 bases: TGTGCCAGCGGGTACGGGGGGTCTGTTGAGACCCAGTACTTC.

The chain couples TRBV5-1 to TRBJ1-5; 7 bases match TRBD1. The CDR3 sequence is 17 residues long. CDR1 SGHRS and CDR2 YFSETQ come from the germline V gene. J lost 1 base, V lost 1 base, and 8 bases had no gene match. CDR3 sequence reads: CASSLFTGDWSNQPQHF. In DNA, the CDR3 is TGCGCCAGCAGCTTGTTCACAGGGGATTGGAGCAATCAGCCCCAGCATTTT.

V is TRBV18 and J is TRBJ1-3; D unresolved. V was pared by 0 bases and J by 0 bases, with 9 bases between. Germline V lookup: CDR1 KGHSH, CDR2 LQKENI. This CDR3 region has 16 residues. The CDR3 DNA is TGTGCCAGCTCACCACCACGGGTTTACTCTGGAAACACCATATATTTT. Protein product: CASSPPRVYSGNTIYF.

The genes are TRBV5-1 and TRBJ2-2, with 8 bases identical to TRBD1. Germline V gene lookup returns CDR1 SGHRS and CDR2 YFSETQ. This CDR3 comprises 15 residues. V was pared by 3 bases and J by 0 bases, with 1 base of the junction left unmatched. For the CDR3, the DNA is TGCGCCAGCAGCTCGGGACAGGCGAACACCGGGGAGCTGTTTTTT. Its translation: CASSSGQANTGELFF.

The chain recombines TRBV20-1 with TRBJ1-6; D perhaps matches TRBD1 (6 bases). Germline assignment: CDR1 DFQATT and CDR2 SNEGSKA (reference sequence). Trimming took off 3 bases at V and 4 bases at J, with 19 bases between the two ends. CDR3 length: 17 residues. The CDR3 DNA sequence: TGCAGTGCTAGTTACCCCCGGGGGGCCATTTATAATTCACCCCTCCACTTT. It specifies CSASYPRGAIYNSPLHF.

The CDR3 DNA sequence: TGTGCCAGCAGCCAGGACAACTCCTACGAGCAGTACTTC. This sequence encodes CASSQDNSYEQYF. The chain links TRBV2 to TRBJ2-7; D perhaps matches TRBD1 (5 bases). The V and J ends lost 6 bases and 0 bases respectively, with 9 bases between them. Germline lookup yields CDR1 SNHLY and CDR2 FYNNEI. This CDR3 region has 13 residues.

The chain is built from TRBV6-5 and TRBJ1-2, with D unclear. This CDR3 region has 14 residues. CDR1 and CDR2 (germline): MNHEY, SVGAGI. Deletions cut 7 bases from V and 1 base from J, with 13 bases between. CDR3 region: CASKLGDHNYGYTF. CDR3 DNA sequence: TGTGCCAGCAAGCTCGGAGATCATAACTATGGCTACACCTTC.

The V gene is TRBV7-9, the J gene TRBJ1-2, with a possible D match to TRBD1 (6 bases). The V gene's germline CDR1 is SEHNR and CDR2 FQNEAQ (reference sequence). Trimming removed 1 base at V and 4 bases at J, with 10 bases between. The CDR3 sequence is 14 residues long. The CDR3 spells CASSLGTAAYGYTF. CDR3 DNA sequence: TGTGCCAGCAGCTTAGGGACAGCTGCCTATGGCTACACCTTC.

This rearrangement joins TRBV9 to TRBJ1-5, with D uncertain. This CDR3 has 14 residues. Germline V gene sequence: CDR1 SGDLS, CDR2 YYNGEE. V was pared by 4 bases and J by 2 bases, with 10 bases between. The CDR3 nucleotides read TGTGCCAGCAGCCCTCGGTCGGGCAATCAGCCCCAGCATTTT. Translation: CASSPRSGNQPQHF.

The rearrangement uses TRBV7-9 and TRBJ2-3, with TRBD2 identical over 11 bases. Germline loops: CDR1 SEHNR, CDR2 FQNEAQ (reference sequence). J was trimmed by 4 bases and V by 7 bases; bases with no gene match: 1. The CDR3 contains 13 residues. The CDR3 nucleotides are TGTGCCAGCACGACTAGCGGGGCAGATACGCAGTATTTT. This translates into CASTTSGADTQYF. Using reference TRBV7-9 and TRBJ2-3 for the parts outside the CDR3, the full variable domain is DTGVSQNPRHKITKRGQNVTFRCDPISEHNRLYWYRQTLGQGPEFLTYFQNEAQLEKSRLLSDRFSAERPKGSFSTLEIQRTEQGDSAMYLCASTTSGADTQYFGPGTRLTVL.

This chain uses TRBV3-1 (or the pseudogene TRBV3-2) with TRBJ2-1; D uncertain. The CDR3 totals 12 residues. Germline loops: CDR1 LGHDT, CDR2 YNNKEL (reference sequence). V lost 6 bases and J 7 bases, leaving 10 bases between the germline ends. CDR3 loop: CASRENSNEQFF. In DNA, the CDR3 is TGTGCCAGCAGGGAAAACAGTAATGAGCAGTTCTTC.

The chain uses TRBV19 and TRBJ2-5; D is possibly TRBD1 (6 bases). Germline lookup yields CDR1 LNHDA and CDR2 SQIVND (reference sequence). V lost 2 bases and J lost 14, with 15 bases in between. The CDR3 has 12 residues. The CDR3 DNA reads as TGTGCCAGTAGTATACCCCCGCAGGGGAAATACTTC. This gives the protein CASSIPPQGKYF.

The chain recombines TRBV2 with TRBJ2-2; TRBD1 is a possible D gene (6 bases). Germline CDR1 SNHLY, CDR2 FYNNEI. This CDR3 contains 14 residues. V was shortened by 6 bases and J by 2 bases, with 10 bases between the two germline ends. The CDR3 nucleotides are TGTGCCAGCAGAAAGGACAGAAACACCGGGGAGCTGTTTTTT. Encoded protein: CASRKDRNTGELFF.

This clone has a handful of counts. This chain uses TRBV9 with TRBJ2-3, with D possibly TRBD2 on 5 matching bases. This CDR3 comprises 16 residues. Germline assignment: CDR1 SGDLS and CDR2 YYNGEE. V lost 0 bases, J lost 6 bases, and 17 bases lay in between. CDR3 sequence reads: CASSVGGKAAGDTQYF. CDR3 DNA sequence: TGTGCCAGCAGCGTAGGGGGTAAGGCGGCGGGTGATACGCAGTATTTT.

CDR3 coding DNA: TGTGCCAGCAGCCTCGCGTTCACTAGCGGGGGAATTTTAGATACGCAGTATTTT. Amino acids: CASSLAFTSGGILDTQYF. The chain carries TRBV7-9 and TRBJ2-3, with 11 bases that match TRBD2. The CDR3 is 18 residues long. Per the germline V gene, CDR1 is SEHNR and CDR2 is FQNEAQ (reference sequence). V was pared by 5 bases and J by 5 bases, with 15 bases of the junction left unmatched.

The chain links TRBV4-1 to TRBJ1-4; no clear D gene. CDR1 is MGHRA, CDR2 YSYEKL, per germline. V was trimmed by 1 base and J by 8 bases, leaving 14 bases between them. CDR3 length: 15 amino acids. The CDR3 loop reads CASSQAPSAGEKLFF. Here the CDR3 DNA reads TGCGCCAGCAGCCAAGCCCCTTCAGCGGGGGAAAAACTGTTTTTT.

The chain is built from TRBV3-1 (or the pseudogene TRBV3-2) and TRBJ2-7, with 8 bases identical to TRBD2. Germline CDR1 reads LGHDT; CDR2 reads YNNKEL (reference sequence). Trimming removed 6 bases from V and 1 base from J; junction bases left unmatched: 5. The CDR3 is made up of 14 amino acids. The CDR3 DNA sequence: TGTGCCAGCAGTCTGGAGCGGGGGTCCTACGAGCAGTACTTC. It specifies CASSLERGSYEQYF.